What follows are 18 T cell receptor beta chains derived from one specimen sequenced in a study of blood T cell repertoires in COVID-19. TCRdb's copy holds only in-frame clones and misses some; the assay was immunoSEQ multiplex PCR. The sample holds around 380,000 clones; roughly 77% are singletons and the top ten take approximately 1%. Sequenced: peripheral blood. The receptors come from a human donor with acute or convalescent COVID-19. The donor label of this sample is uncertain.

The V call is TRBV5-1, the J call TRBJ2-3; TRBD2 agrees at 9 bases. CDR1 and CDR2 (germline): SGHRS, YFSETQ. The CDR3 length is 15 residues. V was pared by 0 bases and J by 5 bases, with 4 bases of the junction left unmatched. CDR3 amino acids: CASSLGGRGEDTQYF. The CDR3 region has the DNA TGCGCCAGCAGCTTGGGCGGGAGGGGTGAAGATACGCAGTATTTT.

On this clone: Additional DNA sequences in this sample encode the identical CDR3. J is TRBJ2-7 and V is TRBV18; 12 bases are a match to TRBD1. CDR3 length equals 15 residues. CDR1 is KGHSH, CDR2 LQKENI, per germline. J was trimmed by 4 bases and V by 3 bases; bases with no gene match: 4. CDR3 in DNA: TGTGCCAGCTCACCGGGACAGGGGGCGCGATACGAGCAGTACTTC. It yields the protein CASSPGQGARYEQYF.

The V call is TRBV30, the J call TRBJ1-1; D call uncertain. In germline, CDR1 is GTSNPN, CDR2 SVGIG (reference sequence). The CDR3 sequence is 15 residues long. V was pared by 3 bases and J by 6 bases, with 20 bases between. CDR3 residues: CAWRPLDGGVAEAFF. For the CDR3, the DNA is TGTGCCTGGAGACCCCTTGACGGCGGGGTTGCTGAAGCTTTCTTT.

The chain carries TRBV5-1 and TRBJ2-2; 9 bases match TRBD1. The germline V gene has CDR1 SGHRS and CDR2 YFSETQ. Trimming at V came to 7 bases and at J to 6 bases, leaving 13 bases not matched to a gene. CDR3 length: 16 residues. The CDR3 DNA is TGCGCCAGCGGTGAACCGGGACAGGGTGGCCCCGGGGAGCTGTTTTTT. This sequence encodes CASGEPGQGGPGELFF.

The rearrangement links TRBV2 to TRBJ1-5; D gene ambiguous. Germline CDR1 and CDR2: SNHLY and FYNNEI. The CDR3 is 15 residues long. Trimming cost V 4 bases and J 2 bases, with 12 bases left between them. The CDR3 sequence is CASSAQATGNQPQHF. In DNA, the CDR3 is TGTGCCAGCAGTGCCCAAGCCACAGGCAATCAGCCCCAGCATTTT.

As DNA, the CDR3 is TGTGCCTGGAGTGGTGGGGGGGGTGGTCAAGAGACCCAGTACTTC. As protein: CAWSGGGGGQETQYF. The chain has TRBV30 and TRBJ2-5, with 7 bases lining up with TRBD2. The CDR3 consists of 15 residues. With V trimmed by 1 base and J by 2 bases, 7 bases remained unmatched. Germline V gene sequence: CDR1 GTSNPN, CDR2 SVGIG (reference sequence).

The gene calls are TRBV5-1 and TRBJ2-7; 7 bases fit TRBD1. V was clipped by 0 bases and J by 9 bases; unmatched bases: 15. The CDR3 consists of 16 residues. The V gene's germline CDR1 is SGHRS and CDR2 YFSETQ. CDR3 in amino acids: CASSLGPGTEGIVQYF. CDR3 nucleotide sequence: TGCGCCAGCAGCTTGGGCCCCGGGACAGAGGGTATTGTGCAGTACTTC.

V is TRBV5-1 and J is TRBJ1-4; possibly TRBD1 for D (6 bases). The CDR3 contains 15 residues. Germline assignment: CDR1 SGHRS and CDR2 YFSETQ. Trimming cost V 4 bases and J 0 bases, with 10 bases left between them. The CDR3 nucleotides read TGCGCCAGCAGCCTCCGACAGGCAACTAATGAAAAACTGTTTTTT. Translation: CASSLRQATNEKLFF.

In this sample, this clone turned up many times. This chain uses TRBV2 with TRBJ2-5; TRBD2 is a possible D gene (5 bases). The CDR3 runs to 17 residues. V was cut by 5 bases and J by 5 bases, with 24 bases left in between. In germline, CDR1 is SNHLY, CDR2 FYNNEI. CDR3 amino acids: CASSRRAAGGGGETQYF. The CDR3 DNA is TGTGCCAGCAGTAGGAGAGCTGCGGGCGGAGGTGGGGAGACCCAGTACTTC.

CDR3 in DNA: TGTGCCAGCAGCGTTACCCGGGACACACATGGCTACACCTTC. As protein: CASSVTRDTHGYTF. The chain combines TRBV7-9 with TRBJ1-2; tentatively, D is TRBD1 (6 bases). The CDR3 consists of 14 residues. Looked up from germline, CDR1 is SEHNR and CDR2 is FQNEAQ (reference sequence). V lost 5 bases, J lost 6 bases, and 16 bases lay in between.

This chain connects TRBV5-1 to TRBJ2-2; D remains unclear. The CDR3 has 13 residues. Trimming left V 3 bases short and J 6 bases short, with 9 bases between. CDR1 is SGHRS, CDR2 YFSETQ, per germline. The CDR3 sequence: CASSSQFPGELFF. CDR3 DNA: TGCGCCAGCAGCTCACAGTTTCCCGGGGAGCTGTTTTTT.

This clone was seen only once. The V and J genes are TRBV7-2 and TRBJ1-5, with TRBD1 matching 9 bases. Germline V gene sequence: CDR1 SGHTA, CDR2 FQGNSA. V was clipped by 6 bases and J by 8 bases; unmatched bases: 5. The CDR3 consists of 13 residues. The DNA for the CDR3 is TGTGCCAGCAGTGTACAGGGGGCGGAGCCCCAGCATTTT. This sequence encodes CASSVQGAEPQHF. The variable domain in full, with the rest retrieved from reference TRBV7-2 and TRBJ1-5, is GAGVSQSPSNKVTEKGKDVELRCDPISGHTALYWYRQSLGQGLEFLIYFQGNSAPDKSGLPSDRFSAERTGGSVSTLTIQRTQQEDSAVYLCASSVQGAEPQHFGDGTRLSIL.

The chain recombines TRBV4-1 with TRBJ2-1, with TRBD1 matching 10 bases. Germline CDR1 and CDR2: MGHRA and YSYEKL. The CDR3 is 17 amino acids. V dropped 3 bases and J dropped 9; count of bases not matched to a gene: 14. CDR3: CASSQALTGTGVVEQFF. The CDR3 coding sequence is TGCGCCAGCAGCCAGGCTTTGACCGGGACAGGGGTTGTTGAGCAGTTCTTC.

This clone was seen once. The J gene is TRBJ1-1, the V gene TRBV5-5, with D possibly TRBD1 on 6 matching bases. The CDR3 runs 16 residues. The ends were cut back, 4 bases at V and 7 bases at J, with 23 bases in the middle. Looked up from germline, CDR1 is SGHKS and CDR2 is YYEKEE (reference sequence). Here the CDR3 reads CASSDKWGRGYFEAFF. The CDR3 bases are TGTGCCAGCAGCGATAAGTGGGGCAGGGGTTACTTTGAAGCTTTCTTT.

The rearrangement links TRBV12-3 or TRBV12-4 to TRBJ2-7, with D perhaps TRBD1 (5 bases). Trimming pared 3 bases from V and 5 bases from J, leaving 8 bases between. CDR3 length: 12 amino acids. The CDR3 sequence is CASSFRVNEQYF. The CDR3 DNA reads TGTGCCAGCAGTTTCAGGGTGAACGAGCAGTACTTC.

V gene TRBV11-2 combines with J gene TRBJ2-7; 7 bases align to TRBD1. The CDR3 has 14 residues. Losses at the gene ends were 3 bases for V and 2 bases for J; bases not matched to a gene: 4. Germline V gives CDR1 SGHAT, CDR2 FQNNGV. CDR3 nucleotides: TGTGCCAGCAGCTTCGGACAGGAGGCCTACGAGCAGTACTTC. It is translated as CASSFGQEAYEQYF. Together with reference TRBV11-2 and TRBJ2-7, the CDR3 gives the full variable domain: EAGVAQSPRYKIIEKRQSVAFWCNPISGHATLYWYQQILGQGPKLLIQFQNNGVVDDSQLPKDRFSAERLKGVDSTLKIQPAKLEDSAVYLCASSFGQEAYEQYFGPGTRLTVT.

This clone was detected only a few times. The rearrangement joins TRBV19 to TRBJ1-2, with a weak D call TRBD1 (5 bases). CDR1 and CDR2 (germline): LNHDA, SQIVND (reference sequence). Trimming left V 4 bases short and J 2 bases short, with 11 bases between. The CDR3 contains 14 residues. CDR3 in amino acids: CASSRGRTNYGYTF. Written as DNA, the CDR3 is TGTGCCAGTAGTAGGGGCAGAACGAACTATGGCTACACCTTC.

The chain recombines TRBV3-1 (or the pseudogene TRBV3-2) with TRBJ2-4; 8 nucleotides line up with TRBD2. V dropped 11 bases and J dropped 3; count of bases not matched to a gene: 18. Germline V gene lookup returns CDR1 LGHDT and CDR2 YNNKEL (reference sequence). The CDR3 contains 17 residues. CDR3 residues: CASKGARGANVKNIQYF. The CDR3 nucleotides read TGTGCCTCCAAAGGGGCGCGGGGGGCGAATGTCAAAAACATTCAGTACTTC.